This T cell receptor beta chain is drawn from a study of blood T cell repertoires in COVID-19. Whole-study context: The United States, Italy and Spain were the sources of the acute and convalescent COVID-19 samples. PBMCs, B-cell-depleted T cells, or T cells provided the cDNA or gDNA that made up the material.

Authors' analysis steps: From reference gene primer amplification, estimates of nucleated cell counts were derived. Assay used: immunoSEQ multiplex PCR; TCRdb lists only in-frame clones, some missing. Clonal size and the V and J genes are those of that table, whereas D and trimming came from the DNA. The sample carries hundreds of thousands of clones, roughly 90% recorded once. V lost 3 bases and J 6 bases, leaving 9 bases between the germline ends. CDR3 size: 14 residues. From germline, CDR1 is SGHTA and CDR2 FQGNSA. Sequencing was carried out using peripheral blood. The chain links TRBV7-2 to TRBJ1-6; D unresolved. This sequence originates from a woman younger than 45 with active or convalescent COVID-19. This chain's CDR3 is CASSFRPGNSPLHF. CDR3 nucleotides: TGTGCCAGCAGCTTCCGTCCGGGTAATTCACCCCTCCACTTT. Variable domain in full (rest from reference TRBV7-2 and TRBJ1-6): GAGVSQSPSNKVTEKGKDVELRCDPISGHTALYWYRQSLGQGLEFLIYFQGNSAPDKSGLPSDRFSAERTGGSVSTLTIQRTQQEDSAVYLCASSFRPGNSPLHFGNGTRLTVT.